The 28 T cell receptor beta chains reported below all come from one sample, sequenced in a study of shared clonotypes between healthy human individuals. Sequencing was performed with immunoSEQ multiplex PCR; in TCRdb, only in-frame clones are kept and a portion is missing. Of roughly 720,000 clones detected, around 90% appear once; the ten largest clones hold 34%. The sequencing sample was made of memory CD8+ T cells from PBMCs. The sample's subset: CD45RO+ cells pooled with CCR7-negative TemRA cells. These receptors originate from a young man in good health. Some clones in this sample may be carry-over from other donors' samples.

The chain employs TRBV4-2 and TRBJ2-7, with 8 bases that match TRBD2. V gave up 6 bases and J gave up 3 bases; unmatched junction bases: 7. This CDR3 contains 14 residues. CDR1 is LGHNA and CDR2 is YNFKEQ in the germline V gene. DNA of the CDR3: TGTGCCAGCAGACCGGGACTAGATAACTACGAGCAGTACTTC. Amino acid sequence: CASRPGLDNYEQYF.

V is TRBV5-4 and J is TRBJ2-5, with TRBD2 matching 7 bases. The V and J ends lost 0 bases and 4 bases, in that order; junction bases with no gene match: 6. Germline CDR1 SGHNT, CDR2 YYREEE (reference sequence). CDR3 length: 15 residues. The CDR3 sequence: CASSLGPREGETQYF. As DNA, the CDR3 is TGTGCCAGCAGCTTGGGGCCCAGGGAGGGAGAGACCCAGTACTTC.

The rearrangement uses TRBV27 and TRBJ2-7; D perhaps matches TRBD2 (6 bases). This CDR3 has 17 residues. Trimming removed 6 bases at V and 2 bases at J, with 23 bases between. Germline CDR1 reads MNHEY; CDR2 reads SMNVEV (reference sequence). The CDR3 sequence: CASRFAGPIQTTYEQYF. In nucleotides, the CDR3 is TGTGCCAGCAGATTTGCGGGGCCCATACAAACCACCTACGAGCAGTACTTC.

The chain employs TRBV27 and TRBJ1-2; TRBD1 aligns across 8 bases. The CDR3 is 15 amino acids. CDR1 is MNHEY, CDR2 SMNVEV, per germline (reference sequence). The J segment lost 7 bases and the V segment lost 5 bases, leaving 12 bases of the junction unmatched. In DNA, the CDR3 is TGTGCCAGCAGTGGTGGACAGGGTAAAGATGCTGGCTACACCTTC. This gives the protein CASSGGQGKDAGYTF.

The chain employs TRBV27 and TRBJ1-1, with 7 bases lining up with TRBD1. CDR3 size: 15 residues. Germline V gene lookup returns CDR1 MNHEY and CDR2 SMNVEV (reference sequence). V shed 5 bases and J 5 bases; nucleotides not matched to a gene: 11. CDR3 bases: TGTGCCAGCAGTCCCGGCCAGGGGGGATGGACTGAAGCTTTCTTT. It specifies CASSPGQGGWTEAFF.

This clone occurred a few times. The V gene is TRBV19, the J gene TRBJ1-1; D is undetermined. V dropped 4 bases and J dropped 1 base, with 16 bases sitting between them. The CDR3 covers 16 residues. Germline-derived CDR1 and CDR2 are LNHDA and SQIVND (reference sequence). In DNA, the CDR3 is TGTGCCAGTAGTAAAACGCGGGGTCCCAGGAACACTGAAGCTTTCTTT. The encoded protein is CASSKTRGPRNTEAFF.

A single count supports this clone. The gene calls are TRBV4-1 and TRBJ2-7, with 7 bases lining up with TRBD1. The CDR3 has 16 residues. The germline V gene has CDR1 MGHRA and CDR2 YSYEKL. With V trimmed by 4 bases and J by 5 bases, 14 bases remained unmatched. CDR3 in DNA: TGCGCCAGCAGCCGCTCTGATTCGGGCAGGGGGAACGAGCAGTACTTC. This gives the protein CASSRSDSGRGNEQYF.

This chain uses TRBV7-9 with TRBJ1-5, with TRBD1 matching 9 bases. The CDR3 has 16 amino acids. V dropped 5 bases and J dropped 4; count of bases not matched to a gene: 9. Germline CDR1 SEHNR, CDR2 FQNEAQ (reference sequence). CDR3 in amino acids: CASSLWGQGDNQPQHF. CDR3 DNA: TGTGCCAGCAGCCTTTGGGGACAGGGTGATAATCAGCCCCAGCATTTT.

The chain joins TRBV21-1 to TRBJ2-1; the table's D call, TRBD2, has no DNA check behind it. TRBV21-1 has pseudogene status. There are 16 residues in the CDR3. CDR3 DNA: TGTGCCAGCAGCAAAGTCCCCCAGCGGGAGAACGATGAGCAGTTCTTC. Translating gives CASSKVPQRENDEQFF.

V usage is TRBV6-1 and J usage is TRBJ2-7; D possibly corresponds to TRBD1 (5 bases). The V end lost 3 bases, the J end lost 4 bases, and 19 bases lay between the germline ends. The CDR3 consists of 16 residues. Germline lookup yields CDR1 MNHNS and CDR2 SASEGT. CDR3 nucleotide sequence: TGTGCCAGCAGTGACCTGGGGCCAGGATTTGGTTACGAGCAGTACTTC. Amino acids: CASSDLGPGFGYEQYF.

The rearrangement links TRBV10-3 to TRBJ2-7; 9 nucleotides agree with TRBD2. Germline CDR1 reads ENHRY; CDR2 reads SYGVKD. V dropped 5 bases and J dropped 5; count of bases not matched to a gene: 19. The CDR3 is 18 amino acids. The CDR3 protein is CAISKTSWAGGDGDEQYF. The DNA for the CDR3 is TGTGCCATCAGTAAAACTTCCTGGGCGGGAGGGGACGGCGACGAGCAGTACTTC.

The gene calls are TRBV7-9 and TRBJ2-2; perhaps TRBD2 as D (6 bases). The ends were cut back, 5 bases at V and 1 base at J, with 20 bases in the middle. The CDR3 sequence is 18 residues long. Looked up from germline, CDR1 is SEHNR and CDR2 is FQNEAQ (reference sequence). The CDR3 loop is CASSPGAGPAENTGELFF. Here the CDR3 DNA reads TGTGCCAGCAGCCCCGGGGCGGGGCCAGCGGAGAACACCGGGGAGCTGTTTTTT.

The rearrangement joins TRBV19 to TRBJ2-7; 10 bases are shared with TRBD2. The CDR3 is 15 residues long. The germline CDR1 and CDR2 sequences are LNHDA and SQIVND (reference sequence). The V segment lost 5 bases and the J segment 4 bases; nucleotides outside the gene matches: 8. The DNA for the CDR3 is TGTGCCAGTAGTCCCCGAGCGGGAGGGATTTACGAGCAGTACTTC. Protein: CASSPRAGGIYEQYF.

The V and J genes are TRBV30 and TRBJ1-1; 7 bases align to TRBD1. Germline lookup yields CDR1 GTSNPN and CDR2 SVGIG (reference sequence). Losses at the gene ends were 3 bases for V and 4 bases for J; bases not matched to a gene: 8. This CDR3 has 14 residues. The DNA of the CDR3 is TGTGCCTGGAGGAAAGACAGGGTTAGCACTGAAGCTTTCTTT. Its protein product is CAWRKDRVSTEAFF.

V usage is TRBV19 and J usage is TRBJ2-1; 7 nucleotides line up with TRBD2. Germline V CDR1 and CDR2: LNHDA, SQIVND (reference sequence). J gave up 4 bases and V 10 bases, and 7 bases lay outside the gene matches. This CDR3 spans 13 amino acids. CDR3 residues: CATRLAAYNEQFF. In DNA form, the CDR3 reads TGTGCCACCCGACTAGCAGCATACAATGAGCAGTTCTTC.

The rearrangement joins TRBV9 to TRBJ2-7, with 7 bases that match TRBD2. Germline CDR1 reads SGDLS; CDR2 reads YYNGEE. Germline trimming cut 3 bases from V and 6 bases from J; bases unmatched to any gene: 15. This CDR3 has 16 amino acids. CDR3 amino acids: CASSAGFKLAEREQYF. CDR3 sequence (DNA): TGTGCCAGCAGCGCGGGCTTTAAGCTAGCGGAGCGCGAGCAGTACTTC.

The rearrangement links TRBV10-3 to TRBJ2-7; TRBD2 matches 10 bases. The V and J ends lost 10 bases and 3 bases, in that order; junction bases with no gene match: 9. CDR1 ENHRY and CDR2 SYGVKD come from the germline V gene. The CDR3 sequence is 14 residues long. CDR3 amino acids: CATQPSGRFYEQYF. DNA of the CDR3: TGTGCCACGCAGCCTAGCGGGAGATTCTACGAGCAGTACTTC.

The V gene is TRBV27, the J gene TRBJ1-1; no firm D call. CDR1 is MNHEY, CDR2 SMNVEV, per germline (reference sequence). The CDR3 contains 14 residues. V lost 7 bases and J lost 1, with 13 bases in between. CDR3 coding DNA: TGTGCCAGCACCCCACGGGGAACGAACACTGAAGCTTTCTTT. Its translation: CASTPRGTNTEAFF.

The chain has TRBV7-9 and TRBJ2-5, with 15 bases that match TRBD2. The germline gives CDR1 SEHNR, CDR2 FQNEAQ (reference sequence). The V segment lost 5 bases and the J segment 7 bases; nucleotides outside the gene matches: 14. The CDR3 extends over 18 amino acids. The CDR3 is CASSNPGLAGGSVGTQYF. The CDR3 coding sequence is TGTGCCAGCAGCAACCCGGGACTAGCGGGAGGATCGGTGGGGACCCAGTACTTC.

The CDR3 protein is CASSDGENTEAFF. CDR3 nucleotides: TGTGCCAGCAGTGACGGGGAGAACACTGAAGCTTTCTTT. The chain recombines TRBV6-4 with TRBJ1-1; no clear D gene. V gave up 2 bases and J gave up 1 base, with 5 bases separating them. The CDR3 extends over 13 amino acids. From germline, CDR1 is MRHNA and CDR2 SNTAGT.

The V gene is TRBV29-1, the J gene TRBJ1-1; no definite D call. Germline lookup yields CDR1 SQVTM and CDR2 ANQGSEA. V gave up 3 bases and J gave up 7 bases, with 9 bases separating them. There are 11 residues in the CDR3. DNA for the CDR3: TGCAGCGTTGATTCGGCGTTTGAAGCTTTCTTT. Translated, it gives CSVDSAFEAFF.

This rearrangement joins TRBV6-1 to TRBJ2-5, with 11 positions matching TRBD1. The V segment lost 0 bases and the J segment 5 bases; nucleotides outside the gene matches: 11. In germline, CDR1 is MNHNS, CDR2 SASEGT. The CDR3 has 18 residues. The CDR3 region is CASSEALRWDRGWETQYF. The CDR3 bases are TGTGCCAGCAGTGAAGCGCTTCGCTGGGACAGGGGGTGGGAGACCCAGTACTTC.

The chain joins TRBV6-6 to TRBJ2-7; TRBD1 agrees at 7 bases. J gave up 2 bases and V 4 bases, and 8 bases lay outside the gene matches. CDR1 is MNHNY, CDR2 SVGAGI, per germline (reference sequence). CDR3 length: 15 amino acids. The DNA for the CDR3 is TGTGCCAGCAGTTCCCGACAGGGTAGTACCTACGAGCAGTACTTC. Translated: CASSSRQGSTYEQYF.

A remark on this clone: This sample includes further DNA sequences coding for the same CDR3. The CDR3, as DNA: TGTGCCAGCAGCTTCGGGCCAGATACGCAGTATTTT. It codes for CASSFGPDTQYF. The chain combines TRBV7-9 with TRBJ2-3; D not resolved. Germline V lookup: CDR1 SEHNR, CDR2 FQNEAQ (reference sequence). This CDR3 spans 12 amino acids. With 3 bases removed from V and 4 bases from J, the gap between germline ends came to 5 bases.

The chain uses TRBV28 and TRBJ1-2; D not certain. Germline V gene data show CDR1 as MDHEN and CDR2 as SYDVKM. The CDR3 is 14 residues long. Trimming cost V 4 bases and J 8 bases, with 17 bases left between them. CDR3 bases: TGTGCCAGCAGTTCCCGCTCTTTCGTAGTAGGCTACACCTTC. Translation gives CASSSRSFVVGYTF.

The V gene is TRBV21-1, the J gene TRBJ2-5; the table's D call, TRBD2, has no DNA check behind it. TRBV21-1 is shown as a pseudogene. This CDR3 has 22 amino acids. The CDR3 DNA reads TGTGCCAGCAGCAAGAGGTCAAGACAGGGTTCGGGACTAGCGGGAGCACGAGAGACCCAGTACTTC. Translating it yields CASSKRSRQGSGLAGARETQYF.

The rearrangement uses TRBV15 and TRBJ1-4; the D is unclear. Trimming shortened V by 5 bases and J by 5 bases, and 15 bases separated the two germline ends. The CDR3 is 15 amino acids. Per the germline V gene, CDR1 is LNHNV and CDR2 is YYDKDF (reference sequence). In nucleotides, the CDR3 is TGTGCCACCAGCGGCGGAACCGTTCAAAATGAAAAACTGTTTTTT. Encoded protein: CATSGGTVQNEKLFF.

The chain carries TRBV4-1 and TRBJ1-5, with D uncertain. Germline CDR1 is MGHRA and CDR2 is YSYEKL. Between the trimmed V and J ends, which lost 4 bases and 3 bases, there was a span of 13 bases. CDR3 size: 15 residues. CDR3: CASSLQDGYNQPQHF. DNA of the CDR3: TGCGCCAGCAGCCTCCAGGACGGATACAATCAGCCCCAGCATTTT.